This T cell receptor (beta chain) was sequenced during a study of blood T cell repertoires in COVID-19. Study-wide background: Specimens from acute and convalescent COVID-19 originated in the United States, Italy and Spain. From T cells, B-cell-depleted T cells, or PBMCs came the material, which was cDNA or gDNA.

Original data processing: For nucleated cells, counts were estimated from reference gene primer amplification. The assay was immunoSEQ multiplex PCR, and TCRdb's table has in-frame clones only and misses some. V, J and clone size reflect that table, while D and trimming were determined from the DNA. The sample shows tens of thousands of clones, 84% of them seen only once. Deletions cut 5 bases from V and 0 bases from J, with 13 bases between. This CDR3 is 16 amino acids long. Germline loops: CDR1 MGHRA, CDR2 YSYEKL. This sequence was found in a man in his sixties with acute or convalescent COVID-19. The sample taken for sequencing was peripheral blood. The rearrangement uses TRBV4-1 and TRBJ1-4; D remains unclear. The CDR3 DNA is TGCGCCAGCAGCTGGCGGGAATTTGCAACTAATGAAAAACTGTTTTTT. This codes for CASSWREFATNEKLFF.